This TCR beta chain was found in a study of blood T cell repertoires in COVID-19 (dated by TCRdb to the early 2020s). For the study in its entirety: Samples covering the acute and convalescent phases of COVID-19 were provided by collaborators in the United States, Italy and Spain. Subjects who had been exposed to COVID-19, were actively infected with it, or had recovered from it provided the deeply sampled blood TCRbeta repertoires that made up the dataset. Where available, HLA class I and class II types were obtained from metadata supplied by the sample provider rather than from assay-based typing. The repertoires were made available in a free public database intended to serve as a resource for research on the immune response to SARS-CoV-2. A de-identified subject ID, COVID-19 status, age in years and sex were almost always included in the sample metadata. The prospective study material was composed of cDNA or gDNA derived from T cells, B-cell-depleted T cells, or PBMCs. The samples were drawn from two sources: the first 160 participants of the ongoing ImmuneRACE study, and 1,000 to 1,500 subjects contributed by 6 global collaborators.

Enrolling through a virtual design, the prospective study's participants ranged in age from about 18 to 89 years and lived across roughly 24 United States geographic areas. In the prospective study, participants were assigned to cohorts based on the clinical history participants reported in a screening survey and a study questionnaire. Exposed participants were defined as having been in contact with someone with a PCR-confirmed or clinician-diagnosed COVID-19 case within 2 weeks of study entry. Each participant in the prospective study had whole blood, serum and a nasopharyngeal or oropharyngeal swab collected by mobile phlebotomists. Additional blood draws and questionnaires over an approximately two-month period could optionally be provided by prospective study participants. Before DNA extraction, prospective study blood samples were shipped either frozen or at room temperature. On this clone itself: No antigen is known for it. Per-base qualities were not stored, and no clone one base away is much larger.

Sequences LNHNV (CDR1) and YYDKDF (CDR2) are obtained from the germline V gene (reference sequence). Relative to germline, V is missing 1 base and J is missing 5 bases, with 11 bases of the junction outside any gene match. Inclusive of the bounding cysteine and phenylalanine, the CDR3 is 18 residues long. Only the CDR3 part of the read is kept: 54 bases, read in frame from the first base. Points the paper makes about the study in general: The amount of clinical and demographic metadata varied by source and participant and was provided uncurated.

TCRbeta CDR3 regions were amplified from genomic DNA by means of the immunoSEQ Assay, a bias-controlled multiplex PCR. Under the source paper's analysis protocol: Nucleated cell counts per sample were estimated from amplification of reference gene primers within the assay. Sequence reads were collapsed and filtered to measure the absolute abundance of every unique TCRbeta CDR3 rearrangement. Productive Simpson clonality was computed per sample as the square root of Simpson's diversity index over productive rearrangements. In its TCRdb copy, this immuneACCESS table keeps in-frame sequences only and misses some clones. Where compared with another copy, unresolved V genes explain less than half of these, and the others have no known cause. D and trimming were read from the DNA, whereas the V and J calls and clone size are those reported in that table. Recorded for this sample are a few hundred thousand clones; about nine tenths of them occurred a single time. The leading ten clones occupy roughly 0.86% of the sample.

The clonotype comes from a woman aged 35 to 49 who had been exposed to COVID-19. The sequenced sample was PBMCs or T cells enriched from blood (not recorded which). The rearranged chain carries TRBV15 and TRBJ1-6; TRBD1 fits 7 bases in the junction. The DNA sequence is given as TGTGCCACCAGCAGAGTCAGGGGGTTAAGCTTAGATAATTCACCCCTCCACTTT. The translation is CATSRVRGLSLDNSPLHF.